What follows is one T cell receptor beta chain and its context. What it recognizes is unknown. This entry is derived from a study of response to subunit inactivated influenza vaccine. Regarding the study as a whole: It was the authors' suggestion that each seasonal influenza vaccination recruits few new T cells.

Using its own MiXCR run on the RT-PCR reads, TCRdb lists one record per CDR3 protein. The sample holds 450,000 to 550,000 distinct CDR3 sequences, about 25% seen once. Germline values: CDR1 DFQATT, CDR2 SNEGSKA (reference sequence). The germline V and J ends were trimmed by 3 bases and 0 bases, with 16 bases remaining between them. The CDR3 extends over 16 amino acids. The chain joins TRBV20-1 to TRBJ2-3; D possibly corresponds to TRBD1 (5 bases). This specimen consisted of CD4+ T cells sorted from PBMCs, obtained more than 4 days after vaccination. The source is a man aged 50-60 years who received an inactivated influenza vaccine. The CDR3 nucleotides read TGCAGTGCTAGGGACCGACTCAGGGCTAGCACAGATACGCAGTATTTT. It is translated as CSARDRLRASTDTQYF.